This record concerns one T cell receptor (beta chain) sequence. What it recognizes is unknown. The data belong to a study of shared clonotypes between healthy human individuals. Findings of the study overall: The study generally estimated greater richness for naive than memory subsets.

This CDR3 is 13 amino acids long. The germline CDR1 and CDR2 sequences are MRHNA and SNTAGT. With 0 bases removed from V and 6 bases from J, the gap between germline ends came to 6 bases. Libraries were prepared by immunoSEQ multiplex PCR; TCRdb keeps only in-frame clonotypes and omits some of them. Counted here are 2 million to 2.5 million clones, over 90% occurring once; the ten biggest clones make up 0.39%. The V call is TRBV6-4, the J call TRBJ1-5; D unresolved. This sequence originates from a man aged 18 to 30 in good health. Some clones in this sample may be carry-over from other donors' samples. The specimen was naive CD4+ T cells from PBMCs. Documented subset: CD45RA+ positively selected. DNA for the CDR3: TGTGCCAGCAGTGACTCCGAGGGTCAGCCCCAGCATTTT. Amino acid sequence: CASSDSEGQPQHF.